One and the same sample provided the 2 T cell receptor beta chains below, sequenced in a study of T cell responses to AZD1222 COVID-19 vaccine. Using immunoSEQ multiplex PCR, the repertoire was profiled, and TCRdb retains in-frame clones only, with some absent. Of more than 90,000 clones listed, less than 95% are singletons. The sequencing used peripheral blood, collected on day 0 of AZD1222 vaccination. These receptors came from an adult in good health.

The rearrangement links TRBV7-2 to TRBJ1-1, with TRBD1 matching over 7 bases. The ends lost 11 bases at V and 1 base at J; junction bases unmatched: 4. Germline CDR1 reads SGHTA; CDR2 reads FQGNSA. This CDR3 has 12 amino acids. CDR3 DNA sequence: TGTGCCGAGGGGGCCAGGAACACTGAAGCTTTCTTT. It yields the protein CAEGARNTEAFF. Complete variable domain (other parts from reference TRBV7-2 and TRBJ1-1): GAGVSQSPSNKVTEKGKDVELRCDPISGHTALYWYRQSLGQGLEFLIYFQGNSAPDKSGLPSDRFSAERTGGSVSTLTIQRTQQEDSAVYLCAEGARNTEAFFGQGTRLTVV.

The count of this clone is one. CDR3: CASSRQAELYGYTF. For the CDR3, the DNA is TGTGCCAGCAGCCGACAGGCCGAACTCTATGGCTACACCTTC. The chain recombines TRBV7-8 with TRBJ1-2; D is possibly TRBD1 (6 bases). Germline CDR1 SGHVS, CDR2 FQNEAQ. V lost 5 bases to trimming and J lost 4 bases, with 14 bases between them. This CDR3 spans 14 amino acids. The whole variable domain, remainder taken from reference TRBV7-8 and TRBJ1-2, is GAGVSQSPRYKVAKRGQDVALRCDPISGHVSLFWYQQALGQGPEFLTYFQNEAQLDKSGLPSDRFFAERPEGSVSTLKIQRTQQEDSAVYLCASSRQAELYGYTFGSGTRLTVV.